The next 29 T cell receptor beta chains were all read from a single sample in a study of OX40 agonist ivuxolimab in advanced cancers. The repertoire was sequenced with immunoSEQ multiplex PCR; TCRdb's copy has only in-frame clones and lacks some. The top ten hold approximately 8.1% of the sample, which has under 50,000 clones, about 80% seen once. Sequencing was performed on CD4+ or CD8+ T cells sorted from blood, taken in a trial of the OX40 agonist ivuxolimab. The receptors derive from an adult with an advanced solid tumor such as melanoma, head and neck, liver or kidney cancer.

V and J are TRBV5-1 and TRBJ2-7; a weak D match, TRBD2 (5 bases). Trimming shortened V by 1 base and J by 1 base, and 12 bases separated the two germline ends. The CDR3 runs 15 residues. In germline, CDR1 is SGHRS, CDR2 YFSETQ. Here the CDR3 DNA reads TGCGCCAGCAGCTTGCTAGCAGGATCGTCCTACGAGCAGTACTTC. Its translation: CASSLLAGSSYEQYF.

This clone was counted once. The CDR3 DNA sequence: TGCGCCAGCAGCTTGGCGGCAGGGGTGACCGGGGAGCTGTTTTTT. It is translated as CASSLAAGVTGELFF. V usage is TRBV5-1 and J usage is TRBJ2-2; perhaps TRBD1 as D (6 bases). The germline gives CDR1 SGHRS, CDR2 YFSETQ. The CDR3 totals 15 residues. Trimming pared 0 bases from V and 5 bases from J, leaving 11 bases between.

The V call is TRBV30, the J call TRBJ1-2; the D is unclear. The CDR3 is made up of 10 amino acids. Between the trimmed V and J ends, which lost 7 bases and 4 bases, there was a span of 7 bases. CDR1 and CDR2 (germline): GTSNPN, SVGIG (reference sequence). The CDR3 DNA follows: TGTGCCTCAGGAGGCTATGGCTACACCTTC. Translated: CASGGYGYTF.

This chain joins TRBV2 and TRBJ2-7; 9 positions agree with TRBD1. The CDR3 extends over 14 amino acids. Germline V gene sequence: CDR1 SNHLY, CDR2 FYNNEI. J gave up 7 bases and V 6 bases, and 10 bases lay outside the gene matches. The CDR3 reads CASREQGAAGEQYF. The CDR3 bases are TGTGCCAGCAGGGAACAGGGGGCCGCGGGAGAGCAGTACTTC.

The chain has TRBV25-1 and TRBJ2-7; D not resolved. CDR1 and CDR2 (germline): MGHDK, SYGVNS. The CDR3 loop spans 10 amino acids. Between the trimmed V and J ends, which lost 8 bases and 5 bases, there was a span of 7 bases. The CDR3 sequence is CASGANEQYF. CDR3 in DNA: TGTGCCAGCGGAGCGAACGAGCAGTACTTC.

The rearrangement uses TRBV27 and TRBJ1-4; no clear D gene. Deletions cut 3 bases from V and 8 bases from J, with 10 bases between. The CDR3 contains 13 residues. Germline assignment: CDR1 MNHEY and CDR2 SMNVEV (reference sequence). In DNA, the CDR3 is TGTGCCAGCAGTTTTCTGGGTCAGGAAAAACTGTTTTTT. It codes for CASSFLGQEKLFF.

The chain recombines TRBV10-2 with TRBJ2-5; the match to TRBD2 covers 7 bases. Germline CDR1 WSHSY, CDR2 SAAADI. J lost 8 bases, V lost 4 bases, and 10 bases had no gene match. The CDR3 consists of 14 residues. The CDR3 here is CASSVGTTQGTQYF. CDR3 sequence (DNA): TGCGCCAGCAGTGTTGGGACTACACAAGGAACCCAGTACTTC.

This chain uses TRBV5-6 with TRBJ2-3; the match to TRBD2 covers 11 bases. The J segment lost 9 bases and the V segment lost 4 bases, leaving 13 bases of the junction unmatched. Germline CDR1 is SGHDT and CDR2 is YYEEEE. This CDR3 has 16 amino acids. DNA of the CDR3: TGTGCCAGCAGCCCCGCTAGCGGGAGGACGGGAAAAACGCAGTATTTT. Its protein is CASSPASGRTGKTQYF.

This rearrangement joins TRBV9 to TRBJ2-1; 7 nucleotides line up with TRBD2. Germline lookup yields CDR1 SGDLS and CDR2 YYNGEE. The CDR3 covers 14 residues. The J segment lost 6 bases and the V segment lost 3 bases, leaving 6 bases of the junction unmatched. This CDR3 is CASSATAGSNEQFF. CDR3 DNA: TGTGCCAGCAGCGCGACAGCGGGAAGCAATGAGCAGTTCTTC. Full variable domain (remainder filled in from reference TRBV9 and TRBJ2-1): DSGVTQTPKHLITATGQRVTLRCSPRSGDLSVYWYQQSLDQGLQFLIQYYNGEERAKGNILERFSAQQFPDLHSELNLSSLELGDSALYFCASSATAGSNEQFFGPGTRLTVL.

The V and J genes are TRBV5-4 and TRBJ2-7; D gene unclear. The CDR3 has 13 residues. Germline-derived CDR1 and CDR2 are SGHNT and YYREEE (reference sequence). The germline V and J ends were trimmed by 5 bases and 2 bases, with 11 bases remaining between them. CDR3 amino acids: CASSPRQAYEQYF. For the CDR3, the DNA is TGTGCCAGCAGTCCCCGACAAGCCTACGAGCAGTACTTC.

V usage is TRBV10-1 and J usage is TRBJ2-7; D perhaps matches TRBD1 (6 bases). Germline CDR1 reads WNHNN; CDR2 reads SYGVQD (reference sequence). CDR3 size: 15 residues. Trimming removed 6 bases from V and 2 bases from J, with 17 bases in between. DNA of the CDR3: TGCGCCAGCAGCGGGACAACGGACCCGCCCTACGAGCAGTACTTC. Translation: CASSGTTDPPYEQYF.

The CDR3 region has the DNA TGCGCCAGCAGCCAAACCCTAAAGGCCCACAATGAGCAGTTCTTC. It is translated as CASSQTLKAHNEQFF. The J gene is TRBJ2-1, the V gene TRBV4-3; D is ambiguous. V lost 2 bases, J lost 5 bases, and 13 bases lay in between. CDR1 and CDR2 from the germline V gene are LGHNA and YSLEER. This CDR3 has 15 amino acids.

The chain has TRBV15 and TRBJ1-1; D unresolved. Trimming cost V 5 bases and J 1 base, with 11 bases left between them. Germline CDR1 is LNHNV and CDR2 is YYDKDF (reference sequence). The CDR3 spans 14 residues. The CDR3 region is CATSRDGANTEAFF. The CDR3 DNA reads TGTGCCACCAGCCGTGACGGAGCGAACACTGAAGCTTTCTTT. Complete variable domain (other parts from reference TRBV15 and TRBJ1-1): DAMVIQNPRYQVTQFGKPVTLSCSQTLNHNVMYWYQQKSSQAPKLLFHYYDKDFNNEADTPDNFQSRRPNTSFCFLDIRSPGLGDTAMYLCATSRDGANTEAFFGQGTRLTVV.

V gene TRBV10-3 combines with J gene TRBJ1-5, with 8 bases lining up with TRBD1. The CDR3 totals 13 residues. Germline-derived CDR1 and CDR2 are ENHRY and SYGVKD. The junction had 7 bases not matched to a gene; V was cut back by 6 bases and J by 9 bases. The CDR3: CAIRGDRGGPQHF. The DNA of the CDR3 is TGTGCCATCAGAGGAGACAGGGGCGGGCCCCAGCATTTT.

V is TRBV25-1 and J is TRBJ1-2, with TRBD1 as a possible D gene (5 bases). CDR3 length equals 16 residues. The ends were cut back, 6 bases at V and 5 bases at J, with 22 bases in the middle. CDR1 MGHDK and CDR2 SYGVNS come from the germline V gene. CDR3 sequence (DNA): TGTGCCAGCAGCGACAGTTCCGGTGCTGTCGGGTATGGCTACACCTTC. Protein: CASSDSSGAVGYGYTF.

This chain connects TRBV5-8 to TRBJ2-3; TRBD2 matches 8 bases. The V and J ends lost 6 bases and 6 bases, in that order; junction bases with no gene match: 12. Germline CDR1 is SGHTS and CDR2 is YDEGEE. The CDR3 sequence is 15 residues long. CDR3 coding DNA: TGTGCCAGCAACCTTTATAGCGGGGCAGGGGATACGCAGTATTTT. Protein sequence: CASNLYSGAGDTQYF.

The rearrangement uses TRBV5-4 and TRBJ1-6; 8 positions match TRBD1. CDR1 and CDR2 (germline): SGHNT, YYREEE (reference sequence). Losses at the gene ends were 2 bases for V and 7 bases for J; bases not matched to a gene: 5. The CDR3 has 15 residues. The CDR3 DNA reads TGTGCCAGCAGCTTCGGGACAGGCGGAAATTCACCCCTCCACTTT. The encoded protein is CASSFGTGGNSPLHF.

This clone was seen once. This sequence joins TRBV28 and TRBJ2-1; D may match TRBD1 or TRBD2 (9 bases each). V was clipped by 8 bases and J by 0 bases, with 23 bases between them. The germline V gene encodes CDR1 MDHEN and CDR2 SYDVKM. This CDR3 contains 18 residues. The chain's CDR3 is CASADRGPTSGSYNEQFF. CDR3 DNA: TGTGCCAGCGCGGACAGGGGCCCGACTAGCGGCTCCTACAATGAGCAGTTCTTC.

V usage is TRBV6-1 and J usage is TRBJ1-1; D unclear. The germline V gene has CDR1 MNHNS and CDR2 SASEGT. The V gene lost 6 bases and the J gene lost 6 bases, with 11 bases spanning the gap. The CDR3 sequence is 12 residues long. The chain's CDR3 is CASRGTYAEAFF. As DNA, the CDR3 is TGTGCCAGCAGGGGAACTTACGCTGAAGCTTTCTTT.

This clone was seen only once. V and J are TRBV5-1 and TRBJ1-2, with D tentatively TRBD1 (6 bases). Trimming stripped 3 bases from V and 1 base from J, with 10 bases between. Germline V lookup: CDR1 SGHRS, CDR2 YFSETQ. CDR3 length: 14 amino acids. CDR3 DNA sequence: TGCGCCAGCAGCTCAGGGGAGGGTAACTATGGCTACACCTTC. It is translated as CASSSGEGNYGYTF.

The sample holds a few counts of this clone. The genes are TRBV6-6 and TRBJ2-1; 10 bases match TRBD2. This CDR3 comprises 15 residues. The J segment lost 7 bases and the V segment lost 6 bases, leaving 9 bases of the junction unmatched. Per the germline V gene, CDR1 is MNHNY and CDR2 is SVGAGI (reference sequence). The CDR3 spells CASSNSGRQWNEQFF. The DNA for the CDR3 is TGTGCCAGCAGCAATAGCGGGAGGCAGTGGAATGAGCAGTTCTTC.

The chain is built from TRBV18 and TRBJ2-2; D tentatively fits TRBD1 or TRBD2 (6 bases each). The CDR3 totals 17 residues. Germline V lookup: CDR1 KGHSH, CDR2 LQKENI. Trimming pared 3 bases from V and 0 bases from J, leaving 14 bases between. CDR3 nucleotides: TGTGCCAGCTCACCTTTTGGGGGCGGGACGAACACCGGGGAGCTGTTTTTT. Amino acid sequence: CASSPFGGGTNTGELFF.

The chain is built from TRBV11-3 and TRBJ2-7; the match to TRBD1 covers 7 bases. Unmatched junction bases numbered 4, after V lost 2 bases and J lost 3 bases. The CDR3 sequence is 14 residues long. Germline assignment: CDR1 SGHNT and CDR2 YENEEA. The CDR3 is CASSLNRDSYEQYF. CDR3 nucleotide sequence: TGTGCCAGCAGCTTAAACCGGGACAGCTACGAGCAGTACTTC.

CDR3 in DNA: TGTGCCAGCAGCTCCCAAGGAAGGCCCGCCAACCAAGAGACCCAGTACTTC. This codes for CASSSQGRPANQETQYF. The rearrangement uses TRBV5-4 and TRBJ2-5; no clear D. This CDR3 is 17 amino acids long. Trimming shortened V by 3 bases and J by 0 bases, and 18 bases separated the two germline ends. Germline CDR1 and CDR2: SGHNT and YYREEE (reference sequence).

The chain employs TRBV6-5 and TRBJ1-2; TRBD1 matches at 9 bases. J gave up 4 bases and V 8 bases, and 8 bases lay outside the gene matches. The CDR3 loop spans 14 amino acids. Per the germline V gene, CDR1 is MNHEY and CDR2 is SVGAGI. Here the CDR3 reads CASHAGTGLYGYTF. The CDR3 nucleotides are TGTGCCAGCCATGCTGGGACAGGGCTCTATGGCTACACCTTC.

The chain recombines TRBV19 with TRBJ2-1; D uncertain. V was clipped by 5 bases and J by 4 bases, with 15 bases between them. This CDR3 comprises 15 residues. Germline V CDR1 and CDR2: LNHDA, SQIVND (reference sequence). The chain's CDR3 is CASSPRQVPYNEQFF. The CDR3 region has the DNA TGTGCCAGTAGTCCCAGACAAGTCCCGTACAATGAGCAGTTCTTC.

The chain combines TRBV6-4 with TRBJ2-3, with 10 bases matching TRBD2. Trimming at V came to 6 bases and at J to 4 bases, leaving 13 bases not matched to a gene. The CDR3 is 17 amino acids. Germline CDR1 reads MRHNA; CDR2 reads SNTAGT. The CDR3 region is CASRTTAGGGTPDTQYF. The CDR3 DNA is TGTGCCAGCAGGACTACAGCGGGAGGGGGAACCCCAGATACGCAGTATTTT.

The chain is built from TRBV6-4 and TRBJ2-1, with 9 bases lining up with TRBD1. The germline CDR1 and CDR2 sequences are MRHNA and SNTAGT. V shed 4 bases, J shed 9 bases, and the junction held 13 bases outside the gene matches. This CDR3 spans 16 amino acids. CDR3 amino acids: CASSATGGISYAEQFF. The CDR3, as DNA: TGTGCCAGCAGTGCCACAGGGGGCATCTCCTACGCTGAGCAGTTCTTC.

The chain employs TRBV18 and TRBJ1-3, with 7 positions matching TRBD1. The J segment lost 4 bases and the V segment lost 5 bases, leaving 11 bases of the junction unmatched. The CDR3 loop spans 16 amino acids. Germline-derived CDR1 and CDR2 are KGHSH and LQKENI. This chain's CDR3 is CASSSAGTDPGNTIYF. The CDR3, as DNA: TGTGCCAGCTCAAGCGCCGGGACAGACCCCGGAAACACCATATATTTT.